Presented here are 27 T cell receptor beta chains from one specimen sequenced in a study of blood T cell repertoires in COVID-19. The protocol was immunoSEQ multiplex PCR, while the TCRdb copy is restricted to in-frame clones and leaves out a portion. The table has under 200,000 clones, more than 75% seen once. Sequenced sample: peripheral blood. The receptor set was obtained from an elderly woman with acute or convalescent COVID-19.

The count of this clone is one. This chain uses TRBV24-1 with TRBJ2-1; 12 bases map to TRBD2. Germline CDR1 is KGHDR and CDR2 is SFDVKD. After removal of 4 bases from V and 9 bases from J, the junction contained 12 bases not matched to a gene. This CDR3 is built from 17 residues. The CDR3 is CATSDSSGRAKNGEQFF. The CDR3 region has the DNA TGTGCCACCAGTGACTCTAGCGGGAGGGCCAAAAACGGTGAGCAGTTCTTC.

The V call is TRBV3-1 (or the pseudogene TRBV3-2), the J call TRBJ1-1; tentative D call: TRBD1 (5 bases). The CDR3 runs to 14 residues. The germline CDR1 and CDR2 sequences are LGHDT and YNNKEL (reference sequence). V was clipped by 2 bases and J by 4 bases, with 11 bases between them. CDR3: CASSQNRRITEAFF. DNA for the CDR3: TGTGCCAGCAGCCAAAACAGGCGAATCACTGAAGCTTTCTTT.

This sequence joins TRBV5-1 and TRBJ2-1, with D tentatively TRBD2 (5 bases). With 1 base removed from V and 0 bases from J, the gap between germline ends came to 11 bases. The CDR3 runs to 16 residues. The germline gives CDR1 SGHRS, CDR2 YFSETQ. In DNA form, the CDR3 reads TGCGCCAGCAGCTTGCCGCGAACTAGCTCCTACAATGAGCAGTTCTTC. It codes for CASSLPRTSSYNEQFF.

The rearrangement links TRBV7-6 to TRBJ1-1, with D uncertain. The germline CDR1 and CDR2 sequences are SGHVS and FNYEAQ. The CDR3 loop spans 15 amino acids. The V and J ends lost 4 bases and 5 bases respectively, with 17 bases between them. For the CDR3, the DNA is TGTGCCAGCAGCTCCCAAAGGATGAGAGGGACTGAAGCTTTCTTT. Translation gives CASSSQRMRGTEAFF.

The chain is built from TRBV9 and TRBJ2-7; 8 bases match TRBD2. The CDR3 is 15 amino acids. V lost 4 bases to trimming and J lost 5 bases; unmatched junction nucleotides: 11. Germline V gene sequence: CDR1 SGDLS, CDR2 YYNGEE. CDR3 region: CASSPREGQYHEQYF. In DNA, the CDR3 is TGTGCCAGCAGCCCCCGGGAGGGACAATATCACGAGCAGTACTTC. Supplemented by reference TRBV9 and TRBJ2-7, the full variable domain reads DSGVTQTPKHLITATGQRVTLRCSPRSGDLSVYWYQQSLDQGLQFLIQYYNGEERAKGNILERFSAQQFPDLHSELNLSSLELGDSALYFCASSPREGQYHEQYFGPGTRLTVT.

The CDR3 DNA sequence: TGTGCCAGCTCTACCGGGACAGGGGGCTTCACCGGGGAGCTGTTTTTT. Encoded protein: CASSTGTGGFTGELFF. The chain carries TRBV2 and TRBJ2-2; 12 positions match TRBD1. Per the germline V gene, CDR1 is SNHLY and CDR2 is FYNNEI. The CDR3 is 16 amino acids. V trimming: 8 bases; J trimming: 4 bases; junction bases outside the gene matches: 8.

Of note for this clone: The sample has other DNA sequences that encode this CDR3 too. This chain uses TRBV7-2 with TRBJ2-5, with TRBD2 matching 11 bases. J lost 2 bases, V lost 1 base, and 0 bases had no gene match. The CDR3 loop spans 15 amino acids. CDR1 and CDR2 from the germline V gene are SGHTA and FQGNSA. CDR3 sequence reads: CASSLGLAGQETQYF. CDR3 bases: TGTGCCAGCAGCTTAGGACTAGCGGGGCAAGAGACCCAGTACTTC.

This chain links TRBV2 with TRBJ1-5; TRBD1 agrees at 7 bases. Trimming cost V 6 bases and J 4 bases; bases outside gene matches: 9. Looked up from germline, CDR1 is SNHLY and CDR2 is FYNNEI. CDR3 length: 15 residues. The CDR3 sequence is CASRPGTVGNQPQHF. CDR3 bases: TGTGCCAGCAGACCCGGGACAGTAGGGAATCAGCCCCAGCATTTT. The full variable domain, completed using reference TRBV2 and TRBJ1-5, is EPEVTQTPSHQVTQMGQEVILRCVPISNHLYFYWYRQILGQKVEFLVSFYNNEISEKSEIFDDQFSVERPDGSNFTLKIRSTKLEDSAMYFCASRPGTVGNQPQHFGDGTRLSIL.

Only one count was recorded for this clone. V usage is TRBV4-1 and J usage is TRBJ1-5; possibly TRBD1 for D (5 bases). Germline V CDR1 and CDR2: MGHRA, YSYEKL. Trimming shortened V by 4 bases and J by 2 bases, and 21 bases separated the two germline ends. CDR3 length equals 18 residues. The CDR3 here is CASSRGMGGDLRNQPQHF. The CDR3 DNA sequence: TGCGCCAGCAGCCGAGGTATGGGGGGGGATTTGCGCAATCAGCCCCAGCATTTT.

The chain carries TRBV11-2 and TRBJ2-1; 15 nucleotides match TRBD2. Germline V CDR1 and CDR2: SGHAT, FQNNGV. V trimming: 5 bases; J trimming: 12 bases; junction bases outside the gene matches: 8. The CDR3 covers 15 residues. The CDR3 DNA follows: TGTGCCAGCAGCCTTGGACTAGCGGGAGGGGGAAGGCAGTTCTTC. It yields the protein CASSLGLAGGGRQFF. The whole variable domain, remainder taken from reference TRBV11-2 and TRBJ2-1, is EAGVAQSPRYKIIEKRQSVAFWCNPISGHATLYWYQQILGQGPKLLIQFQNNGVVDDSQLPKDRFSAERLKGVDSTLKIQPAKLEDSAVYLCASSLGLAGGGRQFFGPGTRLTVL.

The chain has TRBV6-5 and TRBJ2-5; D perhaps matches TRBD2 (6 bases). V lost 2 bases and J 2 bases, leaving 12 bases between the germline ends. The CDR3 consists of 15 residues. CDR1 and CDR2 from the germline V gene are MNHEY and SVGAGI. The CDR3 sequence: CASSYGIAVQETQYF. The CDR3 region has the DNA TGTGCCAGCAGTTACGGGATAGCGGTACAAGAGACCCAGTACTTC.

The chain has TRBV18 and TRBJ2-2, with 9 positions matching TRBD2. From germline, CDR1 is KGHSH and CDR2 LQKENI. V was clipped by 3 bases and J by 5 bases; unmatched bases: 7. The CDR3 extends over 16 amino acids. DNA of the CDR3: TGTGCCAGCTCACCGGGAATAGCGGGAGCTACCGGGGAGCTGTTTTTT. This gives the protein CASSPGIAGATGELFF.

The rearrangement joins TRBV4-1 to TRBJ1-2; the D gene is possibly TRBD1 (6 bases). V gave up 4 bases and J gave up 7 bases, with 13 bases separating them. Germline assignment: CDR1 MGHRA and CDR2 YSYEKL. The CDR3 runs 13 residues. CDR3 in amino acids: CASSRTGPIGYTF. The CDR3 nucleotides are TGCGCCAGCAGCCGAACAGGGCCCATTGGCTACACCTTC.

CDR3 nucleotides: TGTGCTAGTGCCAGAGGACAGGGGGCCTACGAGCAGTACTTC. As protein: CASARGQGAYEQYF. The chain joins TRBV12-5 to TRBJ2-7, with 10 bases fitting TRBD1. V dropped 7 bases and J dropped 2; count of bases not matched to a gene: 5. The CDR3 spans 14 residues. Looked up from germline, CDR1 is LGHNT and CDR2 is FRNRAP.

The CDR3 sequence is CASSLVQGVHEQYF. The DNA of the CDR3 is TGTGCCAGCAGCTTAGTACAGGGCGTACACGAGCAGTACTTC. J is TRBJ2-7 and V is TRBV7-9; possibly TRBD1 for D (6 bases). Trimming stripped 1 base from V and 5 bases from J, with 12 bases between. Per germline, CDR1 SEHNR and CDR2 FQNEAQ (reference sequence). The CDR3 has 14 amino acids.

The V call is TRBV6-6, the J call TRBJ2-3; D might be TRBD2 (5 bases). Germline CDR1 reads MNHNY; CDR2 reads SVGAGI (reference sequence). This CDR3 has 14 residues. The V gene lost 2 bases and the J gene lost 6 bases, with 12 bases spanning the gap. The CDR3 region has the DNA TGTGCCAGCAGTTACACGGGAAGGGCGGATACGCAGTATTTT. Residues: CASSYTGRADTQYF.

This clone was seen more than once but under ten times. The chain carries TRBV19 and TRBJ1-5; D is possibly TRBD1 (5 bases). The CDR3 has 15 amino acids. The V and J ends lost 6 bases and 3 bases respectively, with 15 bases between them. Germline lookup yields CDR1 LNHDA and CDR2 SQIVND (reference sequence). The CDR3 bases are TGTGCCAGTAGAAGTATGGACATCCTCAATCAGCCCCAGCATTTT. This sequence encodes CASRSMDILNQPQHF.

The CDR3 region has the DNA TGTGCCAGCAGCGCCTACCCCGAACAGGGCTCAGGAAACACCATATATTTT. Its translation is CASSAYPEQGSGNTIYF. The V gene is TRBV9, the J gene TRBJ1-3; weak D call: TRBD1 (6 bases). V was cut by 3 bases and J by 4 bases, with 20 bases left in between. Germline CDR1 reads SGDLS; CDR2 reads YYNGEE. The CDR3 is made up of 17 amino acids. Together with reference TRBV9 and TRBJ1-3, the CDR3 gives the full variable domain: DSGVTQTPKHLITATGQRVTLRCSPRSGDLSVYWYQQSLDQGLQFLIQYYNGEERAKGNILERFSAQQFPDLHSELNLSSLELGDSALYFCASSAYPEQGSGNTIYFGEGSWLTVV.

CDR3 loop: CASSLRDSHYEQYF. DNA for the CDR3: TGTGCCAGCAGTTTAAGGGACAGCCACTACGAGCAGTACTTC. The rearrangement joins TRBV27 to TRBJ2-7; 7 bases match TRBD1. The V and J ends lost 2 bases and 3 bases, in that order; junction bases with no gene match: 4. CDR3 length: 14 amino acids. Germline V gene data show CDR1 as MNHEY and CDR2 as SMNVEV (reference sequence).

The chain joins TRBV30 to TRBJ2-7; D is unresolved. Trimming stripped 4 bases from V and 2 bases from J, with 15 bases between. There are 14 residues in the CDR3. CDR1 and CDR2 from the germline V gene are GTSNPN and SVGIG (reference sequence). Here the CDR3 DNA reads TGTGCCTGGAAAAGAGGTGGCGTCACCTACGAGCAGTACTTC. Amino acids: CAWKRGGVTYEQYF.

This clone showed up just once. J is TRBJ2-3 and V is TRBV18, with 10 positions matching TRBD1. This CDR3 is built from 14 residues. Trimming cost V 5 bases and J 3 bases; bases outside gene matches: 2. CDR1 is KGHSH and CDR2 is LQKENI in the germline V gene. The CDR3 nucleotides read TGTGCCAGCTCAAGGACAGGGGGAACAGATACGCAGTATTTT. Translated, it gives CASSRTGGTDTQYF.

The J gene is TRBJ2-7, the V gene TRBV27; TRBD2 aligns across 7 bases. CDR1 is MNHEY, CDR2 SMNVEV, per germline (reference sequence). V lost 4 bases, J lost 4 bases, and 16 bases stayed unmatched. This CDR3 has 17 residues. CDR3 region: CASSWEGDSLRPYEQYF. In DNA, the CDR3 is TGTGCCAGCAGTTGGGAGGGAGACTCTCTTAGGCCTTACGAGCAGTACTTC.

The rearrangement uses TRBV6-5 and TRBJ1-3; 8 bases are a match to TRBD1. Unmatched junction bases numbered 3, after V lost 7 bases and J lost 1 base. Germline assignment: CDR1 MNHEY and CDR2 SVGAGI. This CDR3 comprises 14 residues. This chain's CDR3 is CASTWDRSGNTIYF. DNA of the CDR3: TGTGCCAGCACCTGGGACAGGTCTGGAAACACCATATATTTT.

This clone was seen more than once but under ten times. The sample holds other DNA sequences that translate to the same CDR3. V gene TRBV6-5 combines with J gene TRBJ2-7; 7 bases line up with TRBD2. CDR1 is MNHEY and CDR2 is SVGAGI in the germline V gene. This CDR3 has 15 amino acids. Trimming cost V 2 bases and J 0 bases; bases outside gene matches: 4. CDR3 in amino acids: CASSYRRESSYEQYF. In nucleotides, the CDR3 is TGTGCCAGCAGTTACCGGCGGGAGAGCTCCTACGAGCAGTACTTC.

The chain couples TRBV13 to TRBJ2-2; 11 positions agree with TRBD2. Trimming at V came to 3 bases and at J to 2 bases, leaving 23 bases not matched to a gene. The length of the CDR3 is 23 residues. Per germline, CDR1 PRHDT and CDR2 FYEKMQ (reference sequence). CDR3 DNA: TGTGCCAGCAGCTTCAGTGGGACTAGCGGATTCCTAGTCGAGTCACACAACACCGGGGAGCTGTTTTTT. Its translation is CASSFSGTSGFLVESHNTGELFF. Based on the CDR3 plus reference TRBV13 and TRBJ2-2, the full variable domain is AAGVIQSPRHLIKEKRETATLKCYPIPRHDTVYWYQQGPGQDPQFLISFYEKMQSDKGSIPDRFSAQQFSDYHSELNMSSLELGDSALYFCASSFSGTSGFLVESHNTGELFFGEGSRLTVL.

The chain links TRBV4-3 to TRBJ1-2; possible D gene TRBD1, 6 bases. Trimming left V 1 base short and J 2 bases short, with 8 bases between. Germline V lookup: CDR1 LGHNA, CDR2 YSLEER. CDR3 size: 14 residues. The CDR3 DNA reads TGCGCCAGCAGCCAAGGTACAGGGAACTATGGCTACACCTTC. This sequence encodes CASSQGTGNYGYTF.

The chain is built from TRBV9 and TRBJ2-7; no clear D gene. In germline, CDR1 is SGDLS, CDR2 YYNGEE. V shed 0 bases and J shed 0 bases, with 7 bases lying between them. This CDR3 has 14 residues. The CDR3 is CASSVASNSYEQYF. Here the CDR3 DNA reads TGTGCCAGCAGCGTAGCAAGCAACTCCTACGAGCAGTACTTC.